The 12 T cell receptor beta chains below come from one sample, sequenced in a study of T cell changes during pregnancy in multiple sclerosis. Only in-frame clones appear in the TCRdb table, and some are missing; sequencing was by immunoSEQ multiplex PCR. Seen here are 45,000 to 50,000 clones, approximately 90% observed once, and the top ten hold around 0.35%. The source was CD4+ T cells from peripheral blood mononuclear cells, collected in the second trimester of pregnancy. Every receptor here comes from a female donor in good health, enrolled as a control in a pregnancy study.

The chain has TRBV18 and TRBJ2-3; 12 nucleotides align to TRBD2. Per germline, CDR1 KGHSH and CDR2 LQKENI. The CDR3 covers 15 residues. The V gene end was trimmed by 6 bases and the J gene end by 5 bases; junction bases not matched to a gene: 6. The CDR3 spells CASSASGGALDTQYF. DNA of the CDR3: TGTGCCAGCTCGGCTAGCGGGGGGGCCTTAGATACGCAGTATTTT. Drawing the rest from reference TRBV18 and TRBJ2-3, the complete variable domain is NAGVMQNPRHLVRRRGQEARLRCSPMKGHSHVYWYRQLPEEGLKFMVYLQKENIIDESGMPKERFSAEFPKEGPSILRIQQVVRGDSAAYFCASSASGGALDTQYFGPGTRLTVL.

The J gene is TRBJ2-5, the V gene TRBV2, with D hard to call. The CDR3 length is 13 residues. V was clipped by 3 bases and J by 5 bases, with 10 bases between them. Looked up from germline, CDR1 is SNHLY and CDR2 is FYNNEI. In DNA, the CDR3 is TGTGCCAGCAGTGACTTGGCAGTGGAGACCCAGTACTTC. Translated: CASSDLAVETQYF. Full variable domain (outside the CDR3, taken from reference TRBV2 and TRBJ2-5): EPEVTQTPSHQVTQMGQEVILRCVPISNHLYFYWYRQILGQKVEFLVSFYNNEISEKSEIFDDQFSVERPDGSNFTLKIRSTKLEDSAMYFCASSDLAVETQYFGPGTRLLVL.

The CDR3 protein is CASSEPASSYEQYF. The CDR3 DNA follows: TGTGCCAGCAGTGAGCCGGCTAGCTCCTACGAGCAGTACTTC. This chain links TRBV6-1 with TRBJ2-7, with no clear D. CDR3 size: 14 residues. Deletions cut 3 bases from V and 0 bases from J, with 9 bases between. Germline assignment: CDR1 MNHNS and CDR2 SASEGT.

The chain employs TRBV14 and TRBJ2-2, with a possible D match to TRBD1 (5 bases). Germline CDR1 is SGHDN and CDR2 is FVKESK. V shed 0 bases and J shed 4 bases, with 6 bases lying between them. There are 14 residues in the CDR3. CDR3 protein: CASSQDGATGELFF. CDR3 nucleotide sequence: TGTGCCAGCAGCCAAGATGGGGCCACCGGGGAGCTGTTTTTT.

The chain employs TRBV6-5 and TRBJ1-3; D possibly corresponds to TRBD1 (6 bases). Per germline, CDR1 MNHEY and CDR2 SVGAGI. This CDR3 region has 16 residues. With 4 bases removed from V and 2 bases from J, the gap between germline ends came to 15 bases. CDR3 coding DNA: TGTGCCAGCAGTTTAATGACTGGACAGACTGGAAACACCATATATTTT. Amino acids: CASSLMTGQTGNTIYF.

V is TRBV7-2 and J is TRBJ1-2; 7 bases agree with TRBD1. Trimming took 0 bases from V and 2 from J; bases not matched to a gene: 6. The CDR3 contains 16 residues. The germline V gene encodes CDR1 SGHTA and CDR2 FQGNSA. The CDR3: CASSLAGNRGNYGYTF. The CDR3 region has the DNA TGTGCCAGCAGCTTAGCGGGAAACAGGGGAAACTATGGCTACACCTTC.

The chain recombines TRBV7-8 with TRBJ1-5; TRBD1 might be the D (5 bases). V was clipped by 0 bases and J by 7 bases, with 13 bases between them. Germline values: CDR1 SGHVS, CDR2 FQNEAQ. The length of the CDR3 is 15 residues. CDR3 DNA sequence: TGTGCCAGCAGCTTAGCGCGGGAGGGACGGCAGCCCCAGCATTTT. It codes for CASSLAREGRQPQHF. Full variable domain (missing parts from reference TRBV7-8 and TRBJ1-5): GAGVSQSPRYKVAKRGQDVALRCDPISGHVSLFWYQQALGQGPEFLTYFQNEAQLDKSGLPSDRFFAERPEGSVSTLKIQRTQQEDSAVYLCASSLAREGRQPQHFGDGTRLSIL.

The chain links TRBV2 to TRBJ2-3; 7 bases line up with TRBD1. The CDR3 is made up of 15 amino acids. Germline trimming cut 6 bases from V and 4 bases from J; bases unmatched to any gene: 10. Germline CDR1 is SNHLY and CDR2 is FYNNEI. The CDR3 DNA is TGTGCCAGCAGCAGGGGGTACAGGAGGTCAGATACGCAGTATTTT. This translates into CASSRGYRRSDTQYF.

The rearrangement uses TRBV19 and TRBJ2-7; D is possibly TRBD2 (6 bases). The germline V gene encodes CDR1 LNHDA and CDR2 SQIVND (reference sequence). The CDR3 loop spans 12 amino acids. Trimming removed 11 bases from V and 0 bases from J, with 11 bases in between. CDR3 region: CALRGISYEQYF. The CDR3 region has the DNA TGTGCCTTACGGGGGATCTCCTACGAGCAGTACTTC.

The rearrangement uses TRBV9 and TRBJ2-7; 7 nucleotides line up with TRBD2. With V trimmed by 0 bases and J by 2 bases, 2 bases remained unmatched. Germline assignment: CDR1 SGDLS and CDR2 YYNGEE. This CDR3 has 14 residues. CDR3 loop: CASSVDGGTYEQYF. CDR3 coding DNA: TGTGCCAGCAGCGTAGACGGGGGGACCTACGAGCAGTACTTC.

The chain has TRBV5-6 and TRBJ1-5; D unresolved. CDR3 length: 14 residues. CDR1 is SGHDT and CDR2 is YYEEEE in the germline V gene. V was shortened by 0 bases and J by 4 bases, with 8 bases between the two germline ends. Written as DNA, the CDR3 is TGTGCCAGCAGCTTGGCCGGGTATAATCAGCCCCAGCATTTT. Translated, it gives CASSLAGYNQPQHF.

The chain employs TRBV7-9 and TRBJ1-3; 7 bases map to TRBD1. The V and J ends lost 5 bases and 0 bases, in that order; junction bases with no gene match: 10. Germline loops: CDR1 SEHNR, CDR2 FQNEAQ (reference sequence). The CDR3 has 17 amino acids. The CDR3 loop reads CASSARQGLSSGNTIYF. The DNA for the CDR3 is TGTGCCAGCAGCGCCCGACAGGGACTGAGCTCTGGAAACACCATATATTTT.